This entry is about one T cell receptor beta chain. This clonotype was detected many times. The antigen it binds to is not known. Per-base qualities were not stored, and no clone one base away is much larger. The data were taken from a study of identical twins (dated by TCRdb to the mid-2010s). In the study overall: To test whether fetal clonotypes persist, the study used deep sequencing on TCR alpha and beta repertoires from monozygotic twins, unrelated adults of various ages, and cord blood. To rule out contamination, replicate twin experiments were performed at different times with different library preparation protocols.

The paper as a whole reports these results and caveats: Conclusions relied on cross-sectional statistical analysis, since the same donors could not be followed over many years. The excess sharing between twins in beta out-of-frame sequences was weaker because fewer shared sequences reduced the signal-to-noise ratio. Out-of-frame TCR alpha sequences shared between twins showed an excess of low generation-probability sequences compared with coincidental sharing between unrelated individuals. Zero-insertion analyses could be partly confounded by invariant T cells such as MAIT and iNKT, although diverse VJ usage argued against such confounding for most clonotypes. Recombination models systematically underestimated out-of-frame TCR alpha sharing in monozygotic twins but agreed with sharing between unrelated individuals. Abundant cord blood beta clonotypes had fewer insertions, young adult naive repertoires showed a similar but weaker trend, and memory repertoires showed no such trend.

The germline V and J ends show losses of 0 bases and 6 bases respectively, and no gene match explains 4 bases of the junction. Reading from cysteine to phenylalanine, the CDR3 counts 15 amino acids. The read is trimmed to its CDR3 DNA, 45 bases read in frame from base 1. In the germline V gene, CDR1 corresponds to SGHRS and CDR2 to YFSETQ. All donors were healthy Caucasians. The twin cohort consisted of three pairs of female monozygotic twins, all aged roughly 18 to 29 years. Miltenyi CD45RO+ enrichment and human naive T-cell isolation kits were used to isolate memory (CD45RO+) and naive T cells from PBMC. Libraries came from 5' RACE. TCRdb names Illumina HiSeq 2000 as the instrument used. Template switching introduced a universal primer binding site; the final cDNA contained a unique molecular identifier, enabling accurate counting of TCR cDNA molecules. Specific primers in the conserved constant-segment region were used to synthesize first-strand cDNA for TCR alpha and beta chains. To control for contamination, every cDNA library carried two barcodes: a SMART-Mk sample barcode plus Illumina barcodes. Two successive PCR steps introduced TruSeq adapter sequences along with Illumina sample barcodes. Sequencing of the TCR alpha and beta cDNA libraries was done on the Illumina HiSeq platform using custom primers. In the authors' own workflow: Unique molecular identifiers were extracted from raw reads with MiGEC, and CDR3 positions were determined with MiXCR. For each individual, recombination models were inferred using an EM algorithm with the repgenHMM and IGoR tools. The analysis of shared clonotypes was done with the tcR package in R, with sharing normalized by the product of cloneset sizes. Out-of-frame nonproductive sequences were analyzed to study raw recombination free of thymic and clonal selection effects. The public reads were run again by TCRdb, first through fastp at Q25 and then through MiXCR, and only productive beta chains were kept. Here each entry gathers all rows of one CDR3 protein and keeps the most common genes and DNA. These V and J calls are TCRdb output, not the study's own analysis. The sample table lists around 280,000 distinct CDR3 sequences, roughly 8.6% of them with a count of one. Together, the top ten hold over 2% of the sample.

These data also formed part of another study, on yellow fever vaccine responses in identical twins. As the second paper documents: The T cell response to vaccination in identical twins was reported by the authors to appear partly convergent and partly personalized. In identical twins, the study followed T cell clones that responded to the vaccine with precision.

Material: memory (CD45RO+) T cells sorted from blood. The cell subset or site label here, explained by the study, means: CD45RO+ enriched T cells. This receptor chain uses TRBV5-1 and TRBJ2-3, with TRBD2 matching 10 junction bases. This receptor was taken from a young woman in good health. The CDR3 protein: CASSLELAGVDTQYF. At the DNA level, the sequence is TGCGCCAGCAGCTTGGAGCTAGCGGGAGTGGATACGCAGTATTTT.